This TCR beta chain derives from a study of response to subunit inactivated influenza vaccine. TCRdb passed the RT-PCR reads through MiXCR, listing each CDR3 protein once. The sample consists of 280,000 or so distinct CDR3 sequences, 20% to 25% of them appearing once. Findings and limits, study-wide: Seasonal influenza vaccination, on each occasion, was suggested by the authors to recruit few new T cells.

This clonotype appeared once. Its specificity is unknown. Germline assignment: CDR1 DFQATT and CDR2 SNEGSKA (reference sequence). V was clipped by 6 bases and J by 2 bases; unmatched bases: 8. The CDR3 totals 15 residues. The source of this sequence is a man aged 50 to 75 who received an inactivated influenza vaccine. Sample: PBMCs from blood, taken about 19 months after vaccination. The chain recombines TRBV20-1 with TRBJ2-3, with TRBD2 matching 10 bases. This CDR3 reads CSATWTSGFTDTQYF. CDR3 DNA sequence: TGCAGTGCGACTTGGACTAGCGGATTCACAGATACGCAGTATTTT.